These T cell receptor beta chains were read from a single sample in a study of neoadjuvant nivolumab and ipilimumab in lung cancer. Method: immunoSEQ multiplex PCR; TCRdb's copy keeps in-frame clones and lacks some. The repertoire holds about 28,000 clones, with about 70% as singletons. The input for sequencing was tumor tissue, taken after neoadjuvant nivolumab, alone or with ipilimumab, at or shortly before surgery. Every receptor here comes from an adult with non-small cell lung cancer. Both conserved end residues are part of each CDR3. D genes are given only for firm matches. Size tells how often a clone was seen (once, few, many) or the class of an expanded clone, and some rows leave it out.

v_gene: TRBV9; abundance: few; j_gene: TRBJ2-1; d_gene: .; CDR3aa: CASRDVSVIGNEQFF; CDR3nt: TGTGCCAGCAGGGACGTCTCCGTGATTGGGAATGAGCAGTTCTTC
v_gene: TRBV5-6; abundance: .; j_gene: TRBJ2-3; d_gene: TRBD2; CDR3aa: CASSLRGGTDTQYF; CDR3nt: TGTGCCAGCAGCTTGCGGGGGGGCACAGATACGCAGTATTTT
v_gene: TRBV10-3; abundance: .; j_gene: TRBJ2-5; d_gene: .; CDR3aa: CAIQRGAQETQYF; CDR3nt: TGTGCCATCCAACGGGGGGCCCAAGAGACCCAGTACTTC
v_gene: TRBV7-9; abundance: once; j_gene: TRBJ2-5; d_gene: .; CDR3aa: CASSLGGGGETQYF; CDR3nt: TGTGCCAGCAGCCTAGGGGGCGGGGGAGAGACCCAGTACTTC
v_gene: TRBV5-1; abundance: few; j_gene: TRBJ2-7; d_gene: .; CDR3aa: CASSLVGTSLQYF; CDR3nt: TGCGCCAGCAGCTTGGTTGGAACTAGCTTGCAGTACTTC
v_gene: TRBV4-2; abundance: .; j_gene: TRBJ2-1; d_gene: TRBD2; CDR3aa: CASSPRSSGGANEQFF; CDR3nt: TGTGCCAGCAGCCCCCGATCTAGCGGGGGGGCCAATGAGCAGTTCTTC
v_gene: TRBV5-1; abundance: .; j_gene: TRBJ1-1; d_gene: .; CDR3aa: CASSFDRNTEAFF; CDR3nt: TGCGCCAGCAGCTTTGACAGAAACACTGAAGCTTTCTTT
v_gene: TRBV4-3; abundance: few; j_gene: TRBJ2-2; d_gene: TRBD1; CDR3aa: CASSQDWTGVYGELFF; CDR3nt: TGCGCCAGCAGCCAAGATTGGACAGGGGTTTACGGGGAGCTGTTTTTT
v_gene: TRBV5-6; abundance: .; j_gene: TRBJ1-3; d_gene: TRBD1; CDR3aa: CASSLTGGLLGNTIYF; CDR3nt: TGTGCCAGCAGCTTGACAGGGGGTCTGCTAGGAAACACCATATATTTT
v_gene: TRBV7-2; abundance: .; j_gene: TRBJ2-3; d_gene: .; CDR3aa: CASSYRAGLGGDTQYF; CDR3nt: TGTGCCAGCAGCTACCGAGCGGGCCTGGGGGGAGATACGCAGTATTTT
v_gene: TRBV7-6; abundance: .; j_gene: TRBJ2-1; d_gene: .; CDR3aa: CASSLGGVGNNEQFF; CDR3nt: TGTGCCAGCAGCTTAGGAGGGGTGGGCAACAATGAGCAGTTCTTC
v_gene: TRBV7-9; abundance: .; j_gene: TRBJ1-3; d_gene: TRBD1; CDR3aa: CASSPTRGLSGNTIYF; CDR3nt: TGTGCCAGCAGCCCCACCAGGGGGCTATCAGGAAACACCATATATTTT
v_gene: TRBV30; abundance: .; j_gene: TRBJ2-1; d_gene: TRBD1; CDR3aa: CAWIEDRGLGREQFF; CDR3nt: TGTGCCTGGATCGAGGACAGGGGTCTAGGTCGGGAGCAGTTCTTC
v_gene: TRBV30; abundance: .; j_gene: TRBJ1-4; d_gene: .; CDR3aa: CAWSRPGLNEKLFF; CDR3nt: TGTGCCTGGAGTCGCCCCGGGCTTAATGAAAAACTGTTTTTT
v_gene: TRBV9; abundance: .; j_gene: TRBJ1-6; d_gene: .; CDR3aa: CASSNPGTNSPLHF; CDR3nt: TGTGCCAGCAGCAATCCCGGGACTAATTCACCCCTCCACTTT
v_gene: TRBV5-1; abundance: .; j_gene: TRBJ2-2; d_gene: .; CDR3aa: CASGPATGELFF; CDR3nt: TGCGCCAGCGGCCCCGCCACCGGGGAGCTGTTTTTT
v_gene: TRBV7-2; abundance: .; j_gene: TRBJ1-2; d_gene: TRBD1; CDR3aa: CASSLRGLSYGYTF; CDR3nt: TGTGCCAGCAGCTTAAGGGGGCTCAGCTATGGCTACACCTTC
v_gene: TRBV4-3; abundance: .; j_gene: TRBJ2-6; d_gene: .; CDR3aa: CASSQDLRGFGANVLTF; CDR3nt: TGCGCCAGCAGCCAAGATTTAAGGGGCTTTGGGGCCAACGTCCTGACTTTC
v_gene: TRBV11-1; abundance: few; j_gene: TRBJ1-1; d_gene: .; CDR3aa: CASSLQGRREAFF; CDR3nt: TGTGCCAGCAGCTTGCAGGGTCGGAGAGAAGCTTTCTTT
v_gene: TRBV11-1; abundance: few; j_gene: TRBJ1-6; d_gene: .; CDR3aa: CASSHLGTMNSPLHF; CDR3nt: TGTGCCAGCAGCCACTTGGGGACAATGAATTCACCCCTCCACTTT
v_gene: TRBV6-6; abundance: once; j_gene: TRBJ1-6; d_gene: .; CDR3aa: CASRPGQFNSPLHF; CDR3nt: TGTGCCAGCAGGCCCGGACAGTTTAATTCACCCCTCCACTTT
v_gene: TRBV5-4; abundance: .; j_gene: TRBJ2-4; d_gene: .; CDR3aa: CASSLNGGGNIQYF; CDR3nt: TGTGCCAGCAGCTTAAACGGGGGTGGAAACATTCAGTACTTC
v_gene: TRBV18; abundance: .; j_gene: TRBJ2-6; d_gene: .; CDR3aa: CASYTPTGANVLTF; CDR3nt: TGTGCCAGCTATACGCCTACTGGGGCCAACGTCCTGACTTTC
v_gene: TRBV18; abundance: .; j_gene: TRBJ1-5; d_gene: .; CDR3aa: CASSPDHSNQPQHF; CDR3nt: TGTGCCAGCTCACCAGACCACAGCAATCAGCCCCAGCATTTT
v_gene: TRBV5-5; abundance: .; j_gene: TRBJ2-6; d_gene: .; CDR3aa: CASSLGSSGYGANVLTF; CDR3nt: TGTGCCAGCAGCTTGGGAAGCTCCGGGTATGGGGCCAACGTCCTGACTTTC
v_gene: TRBV6-5; abundance: .; j_gene: TRBJ1-2; d_gene: .; CDR3aa: CASSYSLPPGGYTF; CDR3nt: TGTGCCAGCAGTTACTCGTTACCTCCGGGTGGCTACACCTTC
v_gene: TRBV4-2; abundance: .; j_gene: TRBJ1-2; d_gene: .; CDR3aa: CASSQESSPNYGYTF; CDR3nt: TGTGCCAGCAGCCAAGAGTCATCTCCGAACTATGGCTACACCTTC
v_gene: TRBV7-8; abundance: medium-sized; j_gene: TRBJ1-1; d_gene: .; CDR3aa: CASSLVGGHRGTEAFF; CDR3nt: TGTGCCAGCAGCTTAGTAGGCGGCCACCGGGGCACTGAAGCTTTCTTT
v_gene: TRBV9; abundance: .; j_gene: TRBJ1-1; d_gene: .; CDR3aa: CASSKTGREEAFF; CDR3nt: TGTGCCAGCTCCAAAACCGGAAGGGAGGAAGCTTTCTTT
v_gene: TRBV11-2; abundance: .; j_gene: TRBJ2-4; d_gene: .; CDR3aa: CASSPGNNIQYF; CDR3nt: TGTGCCAGCAGCCCCGGGAACAACATTCAGTACTTC
v_gene: TRBV11-2; abundance: .; j_gene: TRBJ1-3; d_gene: .; CDR3aa: CASSNRPGDTIYF; CDR3nt: TGTGCCAGCAGCAACCGGCCGGGGGACACCATATATTTT
v_gene: TRBV6-5; abundance: .; j_gene: TRBJ1-4; d_gene: TRBD1; CDR3aa: CASSYSYRGLYEKLFF; CDR3nt: TGTGCCAGCAGTTACTCGTACAGGGGGCTATATGAAAAACTGTTTTTT
v_gene: TRBV12-5; abundance: few; j_gene: TRBJ2-1; d_gene: TRBD2; CDR3aa: CASGTSGGVNEQFF; CDR3nt: TGTGCTAGTGGGACTAGCGGGGGGGTGAATGAGCAGTTCTTC
v_gene: TRBV5-6; abundance: .; j_gene: TRBJ2-3; d_gene: .; CDR3aa: CASSLVGSDTQYF; CDR3nt: TGTGCCAGCAGCTTGGTAGGGTCAGATACGCAGTATTTT
v_gene: TRBV5-5; abundance: .; j_gene: TRBJ2-3; d_gene: .; CDR3aa: CASRGSTDTQYF; CDR3nt: TGTGCCAGCAGGGGTAGCACAGATACGCAGTATTTT
v_gene: TRBV18; abundance: .; j_gene: TRBJ1-3; d_gene: TRBD1; CDR3aa: CASSQPGQAGNTIYF; CDR3nt: TGTGCCAGCTCACAGCCGGGACAGGCTGGAAACACCATATATTTT
v_gene: TRBV29-1; abundance: .; j_gene: TRBJ2-7; d_gene: TRBD1; CDR3aa: CSVDLGQGLGEQYF; CDR3nt: TGCAGCGTTGACCTCGGACAGGGGTTGGGCGAGCAGTACTTC
v_gene: TRBV25-1; abundance: .; j_gene: TRBJ1-1; d_gene: .; CDR3aa: CASSDYPQGAEAFF; CDR3nt: TGTGCCAGCAGTGACTACCCCCAGGGCGCTGAAGCTTTCTTT
v_gene: TRBV29-1; abundance: .; j_gene: TRBJ2-7; d_gene: TRBD1; CDR3aa: CSVTRTGNEQYF; CDR3nt: TGCAGCGTTACCCGGACAGGGAACGAGCAGTACTTC
v_gene: TRBV6-5; abundance: .; j_gene: TRBJ2-2; d_gene: TRBD1; CDR3aa: CASSWDRSTGELFF; CDR3nt: TGTGCCAGCAGTTGGGACAGGTCCACCGGGGAGCTGTTTTTT
v_gene: TRBV5-1; abundance: .; j_gene: TRBJ2-1; d_gene: .; CDR3aa: CASSLWSQSDNEQFF; CDR3nt: TGCGCCAGCAGCTTGTGGTCCCAGTCGGATAATGAGCAGTTCTTC
v_gene: TRBV6-6; abundance: .; j_gene: TRBJ1-6; d_gene: .; CDR3aa: CASSSRGIDSPLHF; CDR3nt: TGTGCCAGCAGTTCCAGGGGCATTGATTCACCCCTCCACTTT
v_gene: TRBV7-9; abundance: .; j_gene: TRBJ2-5; d_gene: .; CDR3aa: CASSRTGLSETQYF; CDR3nt: TGTGCCAGCAGCCGCACAGGGCTCAGTGAGACCCAGTACTTC
v_gene: TRBV6-5; abundance: .; j_gene: TRBJ2-1; d_gene: .; CDR3aa: CASSFDGGQEFF; CDR3nt: TGTGCCAGCAGTTTCGACGGGGGGCAGGAGTTCTTC
v_gene: TRBV6-5; abundance: .; j_gene: TRBJ1-2; d_gene: .; CDR3aa: CASSLDKGYGYTF; CDR3nt: TGTGCCAGCAGTTTGGATAAGGGGTATGGCTACACCTTC
v_gene: TRBV10-3; abundance: .; j_gene: TRBJ2-7; d_gene: .; CDR3aa: CAISGLQGGEQYF; CDR3nt: TGTGCCATCAGTGGCCTACAGGGTGGGGAGCAGTACTTC